This T cell receptor (beta chain) was profiled in a study of regulatory T cells in long-lasting Graves disease. The TCR beta library used iRepertoire HTBI primers with Arm-PCR amplification of CDR3. TCRdb reprocessed the multiplex PCR reads with MiXCR, giving one entry per CDR3 protein. The sample gives over 500,000 distinct CDR3 sequences, approximately 15% of which show up once; approximately 18% is in the top ten. Time point described: newly diagnosed GD, antithyroid drugs for less than 3 months. Construction of the TCR library relied on RNA isolated from PBMCs. This clonotype was recorded at least ten times. The same specimen was also included in a second study, on T cells in Graves' hyperthyroidism and ophthalmopathy. From that paper: Most thyroid clonotypes expanded above 0.001 were also detected in blood. In the analysis, a 13 V-J model separated ophthalmopathy from stable hyperthyroidism.

This receptor was identified in a woman aged 30 to 39 with Graves disease. The source material was peripheral blood mononuclear cells (PBMCs), sampled at new diagnosis, from a patient treated with antithyroid drugs.

CDR3 residues: CASRSWTSGAYEQYF. The CDR3 region has the DNA TGTGCCAGCAGATCCTGGACTAGCGGGGCCTACGAGCAGTACTTC. The rearrangement joins TRBV28 to TRBJ2-7, with 12 bases fitting TRBD2. Germline assignment: CDR1 MDHEN and CDR2 SYDVKM. The CDR3 has 15 amino acids. V was clipped by 6 bases and J by 2 bases; unmatched bases: 5.